One sample yielded the 32 T cell receptor beta chains listed below, sequenced in a study of blood T cell repertoires in COVID-19. TCRdb keeps only in-frame clones here, not all; method: immunoSEQ multiplex PCR. The data contain about 130,000 clones, around 75% of them singletons. The sample comprised peripheral blood. Receptor source: a woman in her 70s with COVID-19, enrolled during active disease.

This chain joins TRBV4-1 and TRBJ1-1; D ambiguous. V shed 1 base and J shed 4 bases, with 19 bases lying between them. Per the germline V gene, CDR1 is MGHRA and CDR2 is YSYEKL. The CDR3 loop spans 17 amino acids. DNA for the CDR3: TGCGCCAGCAGCCAAGCACAATCTTCAGGAGGCCCCACTGAAGCTTTCTTT. The encoded protein is CASSQAQSSGGPTEAFF.

The V and J genes are TRBV18 and TRBJ1-1; a possible D gene is TRBD1 (6 bases). The CDR3 length is 15 residues. Germline V gene data show CDR1 as KGHSH and CDR2 as LQKENI. With 3 bases removed from V and 3 bases from J, the gap between germline ends came to 14 bases. The CDR3 DNA reads TGTGCCAGCTCACCGGGTCGGACAGCGGACACTGAAGCTTTCTTT. This gives the protein CASSPGRTADTEAFF.

The V and J genes are TRBV27 and TRBJ1-6; D might be TRBD1 (5 bases). Germline V gene sequence: CDR1 MNHEY, CDR2 SMNVEV (reference sequence). V lost 11 bases and J 7 bases, leaving 21 bases between the germline ends. The CDR3 is 15 amino acids. The CDR3 DNA reads as TGTGCCTCCAGGCCCCAGCAGGGCCCCAATTCACCCCTCCACTTT. Residues: CASRPQQGPNSPLHF.

The V call is TRBV3-1 (or the pseudogene TRBV3-2), the J call TRBJ1-5; a possible D gene is TRBD1 (5 bases). V was clipped by 4 bases and J by 0 bases, with 10 bases between them. The CDR3 has 15 residues. Germline V CDR1 and CDR2: LGHDT, YNNKEL (reference sequence). Here the CDR3 reads CASSLGPYSNQPQHF. As DNA, the CDR3 is TGTGCCAGCAGCCTGGGGCCGTATAGCAATCAGCCCCAGCATTTT.

The chain uses TRBV7-2 and TRBJ1-3, with D perhaps TRBD1 (6 bases). Trimming shortened V by 4 bases and J by 0 bases, and 10 bases separated the two germline ends. Germline V gene data show CDR1 as SGHTA and CDR2 as FQGNSA. The CDR3 has 15 residues. The CDR3 DNA sequence: TGTGCCAGCAGCTCAGGGACATCCTCTGGAAACACCATATATTTT. It translates to CASSSGTSSGNTIYF.

This clone showed up just a few times. The gene calls are TRBV7-8 and TRBJ1-2; D is undetermined. The V and J ends lost 4 bases and 4 bases respectively, with 16 bases between them. The germline V gene encodes CDR1 SGHVS and CDR2 FQNEAQ. The CDR3 runs to 15 residues. This CDR3 reads CASSSRWAGGYGYTF. As DNA, the CDR3 is TGTGCCAGCAGCTCACGATGGGCCGGAGGCTATGGCTACACCTTC.

This clone has just a few counts. At the DNA level, this CDR3 is encoded by other sequences in the same sample as well. V is TRBV5-4 and J is TRBJ1-1; 7 nucleotides agree with TRBD1. The CDR3 sequence is 13 residues long. Losses at the gene ends were 1 base for V and 5 bases for J; bases not matched to a gene: 2. The germline CDR1 and CDR2 sequences are SGHNT and YYREEE (reference sequence). CDR3 sequence reads: CASSLSGGTEAFF. In DNA, the CDR3 is TGTGCCAGCAGCTTGTCAGGGGGAACTGAAGCTTTCTTT.

This clone was seen just once. The chain uses TRBV4-3 and TRBJ1-2; no clear D. Trimming stripped 2 bases from V and 0 bases from J, with 10 bases between. The germline V gene encodes CDR1 LGHNA and CDR2 YSLEER. The CDR3 length is 15 residues. CDR3 sequence (DNA): TGCGCCAGCAGCCAAAGGACTGACTCTAACTATGGCTACACCTTC. This sequence encodes CASSQRTDSNYGYTF.

This CDR3 reads CASSLTPPVWSSSYNEQFF. In nucleotides, the CDR3 is TGTGCCAGCAGCTTAACGCCCCCTGTCTGGTCGAGCTCCTACAATGAGCAGTTCTTC. V gene TRBV7-3 combines with J gene TRBJ2-1; D is uncertain. The CDR3 is 19 residues long. V was trimmed by 0 bases and J by 0 bases, leaving 18 bases between them. CDR1 SGHTA and CDR2 FQGTGA come from the germline V gene.

V gene TRBV5-6 combines with J gene TRBJ2-3, with D possibly TRBD2 on 5 matching bases. The V end lost 3 bases, the J end lost 0 bases, and 20 bases lay between the germline ends. The CDR3 sequence is 18 residues long. Germline V gives CDR1 SGHDT, CDR2 YYEEEE. In DNA, the CDR3 is TGTGCCAGCAGCTCCACGCCCGAGCGGATTAGAAGCACAGATACGCAGTATTTT. It codes for CASSSTPERIRSTDTQYF.

There are a few counts of this clone. The rearrangement uses TRBV10-2 and TRBJ1-4; 9 nucleotides line up with TRBD1. Germline CDR1 and CDR2: WSHSY and SAAADI. With V trimmed by 3 bases and J by 4 bases, 3 bases remained unmatched. CDR3 length: 15 residues. The chain's CDR3 is CASSDSGQGNEKLFF. CDR3 nucleotides: TGCGCCAGCAGTGACTCGGGACAGGGTAATGAAAAACTGTTTTTT.

The chain couples TRBV7-8 to TRBJ2-7; 9 bases line up with TRBD1. CDR3 length: 16 amino acids. Trimming took 5 bases from V and 5 from J; bases not matched to a gene: 13. The V gene's germline CDR1 is SGHVS and CDR2 FQNEAQ. The CDR3 loop is CASSPKGGQGGNEQYF. DNA for the CDR3: TGTGCCAGCAGCCCGAAAGGGGGACAGGGTGGGAACGAGCAGTACTTC.

The V and J genes are TRBV6-6 and TRBJ2-5, with 9 positions matching TRBD1. Germline trimming cut 3 bases from V and 3 bases from J; bases unmatched to any gene: 5. The CDR3 consists of 15 residues. Germline V CDR1 and CDR2: MNHNY, SVGAGI (reference sequence). DNA for the CDR3: TGTGCCAGCAGTTATCCGGGACAGGGTAAAGAGACCCAGTACTTC. It is translated as CASSYPGQGKETQYF.

This clone was detected only once. The CDR3 sequence: CSAAGTKTDNEQFF. The CDR3, as DNA: TGCAGCGCCGCCGGGACTAAAACTGACAATGAGCAGTTCTTC. The genes are TRBV29-1 and TRBJ2-1, with 7 positions matching TRBD2. With V trimmed by 7 bases and J by 5 bases, 11 bases remained unmatched. The germline CDR1 and CDR2 sequences are SQVTM and ANQGSEA. The CDR3 runs 14 residues.

The chain carries TRBV7-2 and TRBJ1-2, with 11 bases fitting TRBD1. This CDR3 contains 15 residues. Per the germline V gene, CDR1 is SGHTA and CDR2 is FQGNSA. The junction had 7 bases not matched to a gene; V was cut back by 3 bases and J by 7 bases. The chain's CDR3 is CASSLDRGHAGGYTF. CDR3 nucleotide sequence: TGTGCCAGCAGCTTGGACAGGGGGCACGCGGGTGGCTACACCTTC.

The rearrangement uses TRBV7-6 and TRBJ1-6; possibly TRBD1 for D (5 bases). The V and J ends lost 5 bases and 8 bases respectively, with 13 bases between them. Germline V lookup: CDR1 SGHVS, CDR2 FNYEAQ. This CDR3 region has 14 residues. Here the CDR3 reads CASSTRTGDSPLHF. The CDR3 DNA sequence: TGTGCCAGCAGCACTCGGACGGGGGATTCACCCCTCCACTTT.

This clone showed up just once. The rearrangement joins TRBV9 to TRBJ2-3, with D maybe TRBD2 (5 bases). V lost 3 bases to trimming and J lost 1 base, with 6 bases between them. The CDR3 is made up of 13 amino acids. CDR1 and CDR2 from the germline V gene are SGDLS and YYNGEE. The CDR3 sequence: CASSAGGTDTQYF. The DNA of the CDR3 is TGTGCCAGCAGCGCCGGGGGCACAGATACGCAGTATTTT.

The V call is TRBV5-1, the J call TRBJ2-5; 7 bases are a match to TRBD1. The CDR3 has 14 amino acids. From germline, CDR1 is SGHRS and CDR2 YFSETQ. V shed 4 bases, J shed 2 bases, and the junction held 5 bases outside the gene matches. The CDR3 here is CASSPGTDQETQYF. The DNA for the CDR3 is TGCGCCAGCAGCCCGGGGACAGATCAAGAGACCCAGTACTTC. The full variable domain, in which reference TRBV5-1 and TRBJ2-5 provide the parts outside the CDR3, is KAGVTQTPRYLIKTRGQQVTLSCSPISGHRSVSWYQQTPGQGLQFLFEYFSETQRNKGNFPGRFSGRQFSNSRSEMNVSTLELGDSALYLCASSPGTDQETQYFGPGTRLLVL.

The DNA for the CDR3 is TGTGCCAGCAGCCCGAGACTAGCGGGGATCTACAATGAGCAGTTCTTC. Protein product: CASSPRLAGIYNEQFF. The J gene is TRBJ2-1, the V gene TRBV7-9; TRBD2 aligns across 11 bases. V trimming: 5 bases; J trimming: 3 bases; junction bases outside the gene matches: 6. Germline loops: CDR1 SEHNR, CDR2 FQNEAQ (reference sequence). This CDR3 contains 16 residues.

The chain joins TRBV16 to TRBJ1-1, with D unresolved. The germline gives CDR1 KGHSY, CDR2 FQNENV. The CDR3 is 14 residues long. The V and J ends lost 4 bases and 3 bases respectively, with 12 bases between them. CDR3 sequence: CASSLGSGDTEAFF. CDR3 bases: TGTGCCAGCAGCCTGGGGAGCGGGGACACTGAAGCTTTCTTT.

The chain couples TRBV6-4 to TRBJ2-1; 16 positions agree with TRBD2. The CDR3 totals 18 residues. Per germline, CDR1 MRHNA and CDR2 SNTAGT. The junction had 8 bases not matched to a gene; V was cut back by 6 bases and J by 3 bases. In DNA, the CDR3 is TGTGCCAGCAGCCCCGGGACTAGCGGGGGGGCTGTCTACAATGAGCAGTTCTTC. Residues: CASSPGTSGGAVYNEQFF.

The rearrangement uses TRBV2 and TRBJ1-4; TRBD1 matches 7 bases. CDR1 is SNHLY, CDR2 FYNNEI, per germline. This CDR3 comprises 14 residues. Trimming at V came to 7 bases and at J to 6 bases, leaving 8 bases not matched to a gene. Here the CDR3 reads CASTVKGGYEKLFF. The CDR3 DNA is TGTGCCAGCACCGTCAAAGGGGGCTATGAAAAACTGTTTTTT.

The chain employs TRBV30 and TRBJ1-2, with TRBD1 matching 7 bases. Per the germline V gene, CDR1 is GTSNPN and CDR2 is SVGIG (reference sequence). V lost 1 base, J lost 5 bases, and 10 bases stayed unmatched. The CDR3 totals 15 residues. DNA of the CDR3: TGTGCCTGGAGTGATCCCGCCAGGGGGGCTTATGGCTACACCTTC. It yields the protein CAWSDPARGAYGYTF.

The CDR3 region has the DNA TGTGCCAGCAGCTTATCTTCTGGGGCCAACGTCCTGACTTTC. Translation gives CASSLSSGANVLTF. J is TRBJ2-6 and V is TRBV5-4; D is undetermined. This CDR3 is built from 14 residues. Germline CDR1 and CDR2: SGHNT and YYREEE (reference sequence). V shed 2 bases and J shed 1 base, with 4 bases lying between them.

This sequence joins TRBV27 and TRBJ1-1; D perhaps matches TRBD1 (5 bases). The V end was cut by 6 bases, the J end by 2 bases, with 10 bases between. Per germline, CDR1 MNHEY and CDR2 SMNVEV (reference sequence). The CDR3 totals 13 residues. The CDR3 nucleotides are TGTGCCAGCAGATTGACAGAAAACACTGAAGCTTTCTTT. Protein sequence: CASRLTENTEAFF.

The CDR3 nucleotides are TGTGCCAGCAGCATGGGGCTAGCGGGGGATACGCAGTATTTT. Protein product: CASSMGLAGDTQYF. V gene TRBV9 combines with J gene TRBJ2-3, with 9 bases that match TRBD2. Germline V gene sequence: CDR1 SGDLS, CDR2 YYNGEE. This CDR3 contains 14 residues. Trimming cost V 4 bases and J 6 bases; bases outside gene matches: 6.

The V and J genes are TRBV3-1 (or the pseudogene TRBV3-2) and TRBJ1-4; D is unclear. With 0 bases removed from V and 0 bases from J, the gap between germline ends came to 11 bases. The CDR3 contains 17 residues. The germline V gene has CDR1 LGHDT and CDR2 YNNKEL (reference sequence). CDR3 protein: CASSQDSTASTNEKLFF. The CDR3 region has the DNA TGTGCCAGCAGCCAAGACTCCACTGCCTCAACTAATGAAAAACTGTTTTTT.

The rearrangement joins TRBV5-1 to TRBJ2-7, with D hard to call. V shed 0 bases and J shed 5 bases, with 6 bases lying between them. The CDR3 is 12 residues long. Germline V gene data show CDR1 as SGHRS and CDR2 as YFSETQ. The DNA of the CDR3 is TGCGCCAGCAGCTTGGATACAAACGAGCAGTACTTC. This gives the protein CASSLDTNEQYF.

The chain links TRBV19 to TRBJ2-1, with D possibly TRBD1 on 6 matching bases. CDR1 LNHDA and CDR2 SQIVND come from the germline V gene (reference sequence). The length of the CDR3 is 11 residues. With 7 bases removed from V and 10 bases from J, the gap between germline ends came to 11 bases. The CDR3 spells CASTLGTEQFF. The CDR3, as DNA: TGTGCCAGTACTCTTGGGACAGAGCAGTTCTTC.

This clone occurred many times. V and J are TRBV25-1 and TRBJ1-4, with 7 bases that match TRBD1. The germline gives CDR1 MGHDK, CDR2 SYGVNS. V lost 3 bases to trimming and J lost 0 bases; unmatched junction nucleotides: 7. The CDR3 covers 17 residues. The CDR3 loop is CASSEGDRRPTNEKLFF. Written as DNA, the CDR3 is TGTGCCAGCAGTGAGGGGGACAGACGTCCAACTAATGAAAAACTGTTTTTT.

The chain joins TRBV28 to TRBJ2-3, with 10 bases aligning to TRBD2. The V gene end was trimmed by 10 bases and the J gene end by 2 bases; junction bases not matched to a gene: 6. The germline gives CDR1 MDHEN, CDR2 SYDVKM. This CDR3 region has 14 residues. The CDR3 loop is CAIERGGSTDTQYF. The CDR3 region has the DNA TGTGCCATCGAGCGGGGGGGTTCCACAGATACGCAGTATTTT.

The genes are TRBV6-5 and TRBJ1-1, with D unresolved. Germline-derived CDR1 and CDR2 are MNHEY and SVGAGI. CDR3 length: 14 residues. The ends were cut back, 7 bases at V and 0 bases at J, with 12 bases in the middle. The CDR3 DNA sequence: TGTGCCAGCAATCCAAGGAGGGTGAACACTGAAGCTTTCTTT. Protein: CASNPRRVNTEAFF.